The clone carrying this TCR beta chain was seen ten or more times. Its antigen is unidentified. Trimming took 1 base from V and 5 from J, leaving 6 bases between them. The CDR3 contains 13 residues. Germline V gene data show CDR1 as GTSNPN and CDR2 as SVGIG (reference sequence). This record comes from a study of T cell responses to AZD1222 COVID-19 vaccine. Here immunoSEQ multiplex PCR was the method, and the copy in TCRdb shows in-frame clones only, minus some. The repertoire holds about 93,000 clones, with roughly 86% as singletons. General study findings and limits: There were repertoire samples only from the period after the peak T cell response. Vaccine-associated CD4 TCRs ranged over spike, dominating at 160-218 and 743-854. Clonal diversity was possibly underestimated; the donors were predominantly white British and more often female. With two AZD1222 doses given, Spike-specific TCR breadth and depth both rose.

The receptor comes from an adult in good health. This chain links TRBV30 with TRBJ1-6; D is undetermined. The material was peripheral blood, obtained on day 0 of MenACWY control vaccination. In nucleotides, the CDR3 is TGTGCCTGGAGTGAAACCGATAATTCACCCCTCCACTTT. Residues: CAWSETDNSPLHF.